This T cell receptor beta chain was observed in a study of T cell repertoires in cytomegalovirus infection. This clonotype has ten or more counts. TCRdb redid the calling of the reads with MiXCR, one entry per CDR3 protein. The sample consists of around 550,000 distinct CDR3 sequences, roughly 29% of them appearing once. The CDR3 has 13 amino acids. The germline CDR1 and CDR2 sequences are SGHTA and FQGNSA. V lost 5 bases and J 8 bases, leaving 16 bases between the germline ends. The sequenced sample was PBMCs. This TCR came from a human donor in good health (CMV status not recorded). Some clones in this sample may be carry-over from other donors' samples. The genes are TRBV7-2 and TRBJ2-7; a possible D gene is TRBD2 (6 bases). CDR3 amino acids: CASSLGLPGKQYV. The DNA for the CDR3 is TGTGCCAGCAGCCTGGGACTTCCGGGAAAGCAGTACGTC.